The subject of this entry is one TCR beta chain. As yet, its antigen is unknown. The repertoire was sequenced with immunoSEQ multiplex PCR; TCRdb's copy has only in-frame clones and lacks some. The data show some 50,000 clones, about 89% seen once. This entry is derived from a study of neoadjuvant nivolumab and ipilimumab in lung cancer. The CDR3 sequence is 15 residues long. CDR1 and CDR2 (germline): SGHTA, FQGNSA. Deletions cut 3 bases from V and 1 base from J, with 12 bases between. Findings and limits, study-wide: Higher pretherapy blood TCR richness went with higher resected-tumor richness. From pretherapy to surgery, tumor richness and clonality rose with dual therapy.

The rearrangement uses TRBV7-2 and TRBJ1-1, with no clear D. The input for sequencing was blood, taken before neoadjuvant nivolumab, alone or with ipilimumab. The sequence was collected from an adult with non-small cell lung cancer. Some clones in this sample may be carry-over from other donors' samples. CDR3 sequence: CASSFSTRQNTEAFF. DNA of the CDR3: TGTGCCAGCAGCTTTTCGACGCGCCAGAACACTGAAGCTTTCTTT.